A single sample is the source of the 29 T cell receptor beta chains below, sequenced in a study of human T cells and chemical hapten exposure. TCRdb itself ran the RACE reads through MiXCR, one entry per CDR3 protein. The sample includes about 360,000 distinct CDR3 sequences, around 7% seen only once; the top ten take about 8%. Time point in this sample: patch test 1, 2 weeks after DPC sensitization. Indicated treatment: therapeutic diphenylcyclopropenone sensitization with weekly scalp DPC. This specimen consisted of whole blood, obtained in connection with sensitization to the hapten diphenylcyclopropenone (DPC). The receptor source for this set is a woman under 30 with alopecia areata. Some clones in this sample may be carry-over from other donors' samples.

This chain uses TRBV7-9 with TRBJ1-4; no reliable D call. V was trimmed by 8 bases and J by 5 bases, leaving 12 bases between them. Per germline, CDR1 SEHNR and CDR2 FQNEAQ (reference sequence). The CDR3 loop spans 13 amino acids. The CDR3 DNA is TGTGCCAGCTCAACAGAAGAAAATGAAAAACTGTTTTTT. This codes for CASSTEENEKLFF.

Ten or more counts support this clonotype. This chain links TRBV12-3 or TRBV12-4 with TRBJ1-2; D ambiguous. The CDR3 is 12 amino acids. Trimming removed 4 bases from V and 4 bases from J, with 7 bases in between. The CDR3 DNA reads as TGTGCCAGCAGTTACCAGTTCTATGGCTACACCTTC. Encoded protein: CASSYQFYGYTF.

This clonotype was recorded a few times. The chain combines TRBV5-4 with TRBJ2-6, with 7 nucleotides matching TRBD1. Germline loops: CDR1 SGHNT, CDR2 YYREEE (reference sequence). Losses at the gene ends were 3 bases for V and 1 base for J; bases not matched to a gene: 10. This CDR3 region has 18 residues. The CDR3 DNA is TGTGCCAGCAGCTGGGACCGGGGACAGCCGTCTGGGGCCAACGTCCTGACTTTC. Translation: CASSWDRGQPSGANVLTF. The complete variable domain, with remaining parts taken from reference TRBV5-4 and TRBJ2-6, reads ETGVTQSPTHLIKTRGQQVTLRCSSQSGHNTVSWYQQALGQGPQFIFQYYREEENGRGNFPPRFSGLQFPNYSSELNVNALELDDSALYLCASSWDRGQPSGANVLTFGAGSRLTVL.

This chain uses TRBV24-1 with TRBJ1-5; D unclear. Germline V lookup: CDR1 KGHDR, CDR2 SFDVKD. V lost 0 bases and J lost 6, with 5 bases in between. The CDR3 contains 13 residues. CDR3 in amino acids: CATSDLRGQPQHF. In DNA, the CDR3 is TGTGCCACCAGTGATTTGCGGGGTCAGCCCCAGCATTTT.

The sample holds many counts of this clonotype. The CDR3 sequence is CASSPPNQPQHF. Written as DNA, the CDR3 is TGTGCCAGCAGCCCTCCCAATCAGCCCCAGCATTTT. The chain is built from TRBV28 and TRBJ1-5; D gene unclear. This CDR3 region has 12 residues. Germline CDR1 is MDHEN and CDR2 is SYDVKM. V lost 6 bases and J 3 bases, leaving 6 bases between the germline ends. The full variable domain, with the rest looked up from reference TRBV28 and TRBJ1-5, is DVKVTQSSRYLVKRTGEKVFLECVQDMDHENMFWYRQDPGLGLRLIYFSYDVKMKEKGDIPEGYSVSREKKERFSLILESASTNQTSMYLCASSPPNQPQHFGDGTRLSIL.

This clonotype was seen repeatedly, ten times or more. V is TRBV11-3 and J is TRBJ2-3; D remains unclear. Trimming shortened V by 3 bases and J by 4 bases, and 5 bases separated the two germline ends. Germline loops: CDR1 SGHNT, CDR2 YENEEA. CDR3 length: 12 amino acids. CDR3 protein: CASSLSPDTQYF. In DNA, the CDR3 is TGTGCCAGCAGCTTGTCTCCAGATACGCAGTATTTT.

This clonotype came up a few times. J is TRBJ1-1 and V is TRBV18; D unclear. This CDR3 has 15 amino acids. The germline CDR1 and CDR2 sequences are KGHSH and LQKENI. Trimming took 3 bases from V and 4 from J, leaving 15 bases between them. The CDR3 sequence: CASSPEGTPGTEAFF. The CDR3 DNA reads as TGTGCCAGCTCACCCGAGGGTACCCCTGGCACTGAAGCTTTCTTT. Looking up the rest from reference TRBV18 and TRBJ1-1 gives the full variable domain: NAGVMQNPRHLVRRRGQEARLRCSPMKGHSHVYWYRQLPEEGLKFMVYLQKENIIDESGMPKERFSAEFPKEGPSILRIQQVVRGDSAAYFCASSPEGTPGTEAFFGQGTRLTVV.

This clonotype was found many times. The rearrangement links TRBV28 to TRBJ1-2, with 11 bases identical to TRBD1. Unmatched junction bases numbered 20, after V lost 4 bases and J lost 7 bases. This CDR3 has 19 amino acids. CDR1 is MDHEN and CDR2 is SYDVKM in the germline V gene. The chain's CDR3 is CASSSWYGTGGSSSRGYTF. DNA of the CDR3: TGTGCCAGCAGTTCATGGTACGGGACAGGGGGGTCCTCGAGTCGTGGCTACACCTTC.

In its sample, this clonotype was seen a few times. The chain links TRBV25-1 to TRBJ1-1; no reliable D call. The CDR3 extends over 14 amino acids. CDR1 and CDR2 from the germline V gene are MGHDK and SYGVNS. The V end lost 3 bases, the J end lost 1 base, and 9 bases lay between the germline ends. CDR3 sequence: CASSESLGNTEAFF. CDR3 DNA sequence: TGTGCCAGCAGTGAGTCCCTCGGGAACACTGAAGCTTTCTTT. Based on the CDR3 plus reference TRBV25-1 and TRBJ1-1, the full variable domain is EADIYQTPRYLVIGTGKKITLECSQTMGHDKMYWYQQDPGMELHLIHYSYGVNSTEKGDLSSESTVSRIRTEHFPLTLESARPSHTSQYLCASSESLGNTEAFFGQGTRLTVV.

This clonotype was counted many times. The chain combines TRBV6-2 or TRBV6-3 with TRBJ2-1; 7 bases align to TRBD2. This CDR3 comprises 13 residues. Trimming at V came to 8 bases and at J to 2 bases, leaving 3 bases not matched to a gene. CDR1 is MNHEY, CDR2 SVGEGT, per germline. The CDR3 is CASRLATYNEQFF. The CDR3 bases are TGTGCCAGCCGACTAGCCACCTACAATGAGCAGTTCTTC.

Many counts were recorded for this clonotype. V is TRBV5-1 and J is TRBJ1-1; D may be TRBD1 (5 bases). The CDR3 has 14 amino acids. V gave up 3 bases and J gave up 1 base, with 10 bases separating them. The germline V gene has CDR1 SGHRS and CDR2 YFSETQ. The CDR3 sequence is CASSSGTANTEAFF. The CDR3, as DNA: TGCGCCAGCAGCTCCGGGACGGCGAACACTGAAGCTTTCTTT.

The chain links TRBV4-1 to TRBJ1-3; 9 positions agree with TRBD1. Germline V gene lookup returns CDR1 MGHRA and CDR2 YSYEKL. V lost 0 bases and J lost 8; bases outside the gene matches: 8. The CDR3 totals 16 residues. The CDR3 DNA reads as TGCGCCAGCAGCCAAGATGGGACAGGGAGGATAGACACCATATATTTT. It specifies CASSQDGTGRIDTIYF.

The chain recombines TRBV7-3 with TRBJ2-1; TRBD2 agrees at 9 bases. Losses at the gene ends were 3 bases for V and 4 bases for J; bases not matched to a gene: 4. The CDR3 has 15 amino acids. In germline, CDR1 is SGHTA, CDR2 FQGTGA. The CDR3 nucleotides read TGTGCCAGCAGCTTTGGTGCGGGGGGGTACAATGAGCAGTTCTTC. This translates into CASSFGAGGYNEQFF.

The chain couples TRBV4-2 to TRBJ1-2, with 11 bases identical to TRBD1. V shed 1 base, J shed 0 bases, and the junction held 10 bases outside the gene matches. Germline CDR1 is LGHNA and CDR2 is YNFKEQ. This CDR3 spans 19 amino acids. The CDR3 DNA reads as TGTGCCAGCAGCCAAGTGGGGACAGGGGGTACCGGAGCTAACTATGGCTACACCTTC. Encoded protein: CASSQVGTGGTGANYGYTF.

This clonotype was seen a handful of times. The genes are TRBV20-1 and TRBJ1-1, with D uncertain. This CDR3 contains 14 residues. The V end lost 6 bases, the J end lost 1 base, and 15 bases lay between the germline ends. Germline CDR1 and CDR2: DFQATT and SNEGSKA (reference sequence). The CDR3 DNA follows: TGCAGTGCCATCCCGCCAGTCGGGAACACTGAAGCTTTCTTT. It yields the protein CSAIPPVGNTEAFF.

This clonotype was seen at least ten times. The chain employs TRBV4-2 and TRBJ1-3; tentatively, D is TRBD1 (6 bases). CDR3 length: 17 amino acids. CDR1 and CDR2 from the germline V gene are LGHNA and YNFKEQ. The germline V and J ends were trimmed by 1 base and 2 bases, with 15 bases remaining between them. The CDR3 region is CASSQGEGEFTGNTIYF. The CDR3 DNA is TGTGCCAGCAGCCAAGGAGAGGGGGAGTTCACTGGAAACACCATATATTTT.

The chain uses TRBV7-9 and TRBJ1-1; no clear D gene. V lost 4 bases, J lost 1 base, and 10 bases lay in between. There are 14 residues in the CDR3. The germline gives CDR1 SEHNR, CDR2 FQNEAQ (reference sequence). The CDR3, as DNA: TGTGCCAGCAGCTCTGGACCCTCGAACACTGAAGCTTTCTTT. Amino acid sequence: CASSSGPSNTEAFF. Full variable domain (outside the CDR3, taken from reference TRBV7-9 and TRBJ1-1): DTGVSQNPRHKITKRGQNVTFRCDPISEHNRLYWYRQTLGQGPEFLTYFQNEAQLEKSRLLSDRFSAERPKGSFSTLEIQRTEQGDSAMYLCASSSGPSNTEAFFGQGTRLTVV.

The chain joins TRBV6-4 to TRBJ2-1; D may be TRBD1 (5 bases). Trimming shortened V by 6 bases and J by 0 bases, and 15 bases separated the two germline ends. This CDR3 has 16 residues. The germline gives CDR1 MRHNA, CDR2 SNTAGT. The CDR3 here is CASRETAIHSYNEQFF. CDR3 in DNA: TGTGCCAGCAGGGAGACAGCCATACACTCCTACAATGAGCAGTTCTTC.

V and J are TRBV7-3 and TRBJ1-2, with a tentative D call TRBD1 (5 bases). Deletions cut 5 bases from V and 7 bases from J, with 17 bases between. Germline CDR1 and CDR2: SGHTA and FQGTGA. This CDR3 comprises 14 residues. The CDR3 DNA reads as TGTGCCAGCAGCACCTTACCGGGACTCGGTGGCTACACCTTC. It encodes CASSTLPGLGGYTF.

The V and J genes are TRBV3-1 and TRBJ2-2, with D unresolved. Germline V gives CDR1 LGHDT, CDR2 YNNKEL (reference sequence). This CDR3 has 15 residues. Trimming stripped 5 bases from V and 3 bases from J, with 13 bases between. This CDR3 is CASSTRRLYTGELFF. The CDR3 DNA reads TGTGCCAGCAGCACCCGGCGACTCTACACCGGGGAGCTGTTTTTT.

This clonotype has at least ten counts. The chain is built from TRBV6-5 and TRBJ2-7; D is unresolved. CDR1 and CDR2 (germline): MNHEY, SVGAGI. With 2 bases removed from V and 6 bases from J, the gap between germline ends came to 17 bases. The CDR3 totals 15 residues. The CDR3 DNA follows: TGTGCCAGCAGTTACCGGTCTACCTTCATCACCGAGCAGTACTTC. It yields the protein CASSYRSTFITEQYF.

This chain connects TRBV5-1 to TRBJ2-7; D gene unclear. Trimming left V 4 bases short and J 3 bases short, with 11 bases between. Germline V gene data show CDR1 as SGHRS and CDR2 as YFSETQ. The CDR3 spans 13 residues. CDR3 nucleotide sequence: TGCGCCAGCAGCGAATTGAGCTTCTACGAGCAGTACTTC. As protein: CASSELSFYEQYF. Based on the CDR3 plus reference TRBV5-1 and TRBJ2-7, the full variable domain is KAGVTQTPRYLIKTRGQQVTLSCSPISGHRSVSWYQQTPGQGLQFLFEYFSETQRNKGNFPGRFSGRQFSNSRSEMNVSTLELGDSALYLCASSELSFYEQYFGPGTRLTVT.

This clonotype appeared a few times. The chain couples TRBV6-5 to TRBJ2-7; a possible D gene is TRBD1 (5 bases). Trimming pared 3 bases from V and 1 base from J, leaving 16 bases between. Germline V gene lookup returns CDR1 MNHEY and CDR2 SVGAGI. This CDR3 is 16 amino acids long. The CDR3 is CASSYCRGCRSYEQYF. The CDR3 DNA reads TGTGCCAGCAGTTATTGTAGGGGTTGCCGATCCTACGAGCAGTACTTC.

V usage is TRBV29-1 and J usage is TRBJ2-2; D gene uncertain. CDR1 SQVTM and CDR2 ANQGSEA come from the germline V gene. This CDR3 is 12 amino acids long. The V gene lost 5 bases and the J gene lost 0 bases, with 4 bases spanning the gap. The CDR3 DNA sequence: TGCAGCGTTTCTGCGAACACCGGGGAGCTGTTTTTT. Translation: CSVSANTGELFF.

This clonotype was recorded once. One end of the junction is discordant with germline, which a read error may explain. For the CDR3, the DNA is TGTCCCAGCAGTGACCTCCGTTCCTCTGGAAACACCATATATTTT. The encoded protein is CPSSDLRSSGNTIYF. This sequence joins TRBV25-1 and TRBJ1-3; D gene uncertain. CDR3 length: 15 amino acids. CDR1 is MGHDK and CDR2 is SYGVNS in the germline V gene.

The chain couples TRBV7-9 to TRBJ1-1; D gene uncertain. V was clipped by 4 bases and J by 5 bases, with 11 bases between them. From germline, CDR1 is SEHNR and CDR2 FQNEAQ (reference sequence). The CDR3 is 13 residues long. The CDR3: CASSSTLLTEAFF. The DNA of the CDR3 is TGTGCCAGCAGCTCCACCCTTCTGACTGAAGCTTTCTTT.

This clonotype was seen a few times. The rearrangement joins TRBV20-1 to TRBJ2-3, with 7 bases identical to TRBD1. J was trimmed by 9 bases and V by 2 bases; bases with no gene match: 11. From germline, CDR1 is DFQATT and CDR2 SNEGSKA (reference sequence). The CDR3 is 14 amino acids. The CDR3 protein is CSARNGTDEGTQYF. DNA for the CDR3: TGCAGTGCTAGAAACGGGACAGACGAAGGGACGCAGTATTTT.

This clonotype was seen more than once but under ten times. This rearrangement joins TRBV12-3 or TRBV12-4 to TRBJ2-3; 8 bases agree with TRBD2. The CDR3 is made up of 15 amino acids. V lost 5 bases and J lost 3; bases outside the gene matches: 7. The CDR3 spells CASSPRGGQTDTQYF. The CDR3 DNA reads TGTGCCAGCAGTCCCCGGGGGGGGCAGACAGATACGCAGTATTTT.

The chain joins TRBV7-2 to TRBJ1-5, with D hard to call. CDR1 is SGHTA, CDR2 FQGNSA, per germline. The CDR3 is 13 amino acids. V was trimmed by 4 bases and J by 2 bases, leaving 6 bases between them. DNA for the CDR3: TGTGCCAGCAGCTCGGACCGCAATCAGCCCCAGCATTTT. Its translation is CASSSDRNQPQHF.